This T cell receptor (beta chain) was recovered during a study of sequential checkpoint blockade in melanoma. At the level of the study: Randomization was 1:1 between first-line nivolumab→ipilimumab and ipilimumab→nivolumab. Maintenance nivolumab came after either treatment sequence.

Clones were read by immunoSEQ multiplex PCR, and TCRdb kept only the in-frame ones, dropping some. The sample yields 30,000 or so clones, 70% to 90% seen once. Noted treatment: randomized to nivolumab then ipilimumab (arm A) or the reverse (arm B). None of the patients previously received DNA-damaging chemotherapy. PBMC sorting kept live CD3+CD8+ cells without CD19 or CD56. The CDR3 spans 22 residues. CDR1 is LNHNV and CDR2 is YYDKDF in the germline V gene (reference sequence). V lost 0 bases to trimming and J lost 5 bases; unmatched junction nucleotides: 24. The V call is TRBV15, the J call TRBJ2-5; TRBD1 matches 10 bases. The specimen comprised CD8+ T cells sorted from blood (inferred from file names), sampled from a patient given nivolumab and ipilimumab in sequence. This TCR came from a human donor with melanoma. This CDR3 is CATSRDPPLAAPPTGGRETQYF. DNA for the CDR3: TGTGCCACCAGCAGAGATCCTCCCCTTGCCGCCCCTCCGACAGGGGGCAGGGAGACCCAGTACTTC.